The source of this TCR beta chain is a study of human T cells and chemical hapten exposure. Study as a whole: Patients having alopecia areata, totalis or universalis were mostly female. Per-sample variation in TCR yield stemmed mainly from small pooled library volume differences.

V was pared by 7 bases and J by 3 bases, with 17 bases between. The CDR3 extends over 15 amino acids. This clonotype showed up many times. A single record per CDR3 protein comes from TCRdb applying MiXCR to the RACE reads. The sample shows 350,000 to 450,000 distinct CDR3 sequences, roughly 5% of them seen only once. Time point specified: pre-sensitization, week 0. Indicated treatment: therapeutic diphenylcyclopropenone sensitization with weekly scalp DPC. The chain combines TRBV12-3 or TRBV12-4 with TRBJ2-3; D may be TRBD2 (7 bases). The material was whole blood, obtained in connection with sensitization to the hapten diphenylcyclopropenone (DPC). This TCR was sampled from a woman in her fifties or sixties with alopecia areata. Some clones in this sample may be carry-over from other donors' samples. The CDR3 protein is CASTPEGEGTDTQYF. Written as DNA, the CDR3 is TGTGCCAGCACCCCTGAGGGGGAGGGAACAGATACGCAGTATTTT.